This T cell receptor beta chain comes out of a study of blood T cells in healthy people across ages. V gave up 0 bases and J gave up 5 bases; unmatched junction bases: 11. The CDR3 is 18 amino acids. Germline V CDR1 and CDR2: SNHLY, FYNNEI. Alongside a J-beta primer mix, a sample-barcoded 5' primer served in a second PCR lasting 7 to 11 cycles. All samples gave at least 2.5 million CDR3-containing paired-end reads. TCRdb independently ran MiXCR on the 5' RACE reads; one entry per CDR3 protein. This table has 700,000 to 1,000,000 distinct CDR3 sequences, 44% appearing once. Notes on this clonotype: Its cognate antigen is unknown.

Study conclusions and caveats: What prevented conclusive comparison of naive and antigen-experienced cells was that PBMCs were unsorted. Diversity figures based on one million T cells were deemed too low. In long-lived donors, naive CD4+ cell counts and diversity exceeded those of aged donors.

The material sequenced was blood. The J gene is TRBJ2-3, the V gene TRBV2; 10 bases agree with TRBD2. The receptor comes from a man between 60 and 75 years old in good health. The CDR3 DNA follows: TGTGCCAGCAGTGAAGCGATTTTTAGCGGGGGGTATGGAGATACGCAGTATTTT. It specifies CASSEAIFSGGYGDTQYF.